The present T cell receptor (beta chain) was sequenced within a study of T-cell memory formation after mild COVID-19. Study-wide findings and caveats: There was a balanced CD4/CD8 profile in clones contracting day 15 to 85, and later expanders leaned CD4+. Of the contracting clones, CD4+ ones lay mainly in CM and EM, and CD8+ ones in EMRA. Cross-reactive memory apparently joined, as some responding clones appeared in pre-infection memory.

There are 11 residues in the CDR3. Germline V gene lookup returns CDR1 SGHRS and CDR2 YFSETQ. Trimming removed 5 bases at V and 0 bases at J, with 2 bases between. From the 5' RACE reads, TCRdb called clonotypes with MiXCR, one entry per CDR3 protein. The table includes some 260,000 distinct CDR3 sequences, 15% to 20% detected once. This clonotype has more than one count but fewer than ten. Its antigen is undetermined. The gene calls are TRBV5-1 and TRBJ1-2; no firm D call. The sample taken for sequencing was PBMCs or a T cell subset sorted from them (not recorded which). The source of this sequence is a man younger than 35 who had mild COVID-19 (a few samples of this study predate the infection). Cell type and time point are not known. The CDR3 sequence: CASRANYGYTF. The CDR3, as DNA: TGCGCCAGCAGAGCTAACTATGGCTACACCTTC.